This is a list of T cell receptor beta chains from one sample in a study of blood T cell repertoires in COVID-19. Sequenced by immunoSEQ multiplex PCR; TCRdb stores in-frame clones only, minus some. The sample includes 200,000 to 300,000 clones, roughly 86% seen only once; the top ten take 0.7%. The sequenced sample consisted of peripheral blood. All receptors derive from a human donor in a cohort sampled during active COVID-19. Each CDR3 is given with its conserved first and last residue. D genes are given only for firm matches. Clone size, where shown, is once, few, many, or a class for clones that have expanded.

cdr3_aa	cdr3_nt	clone_size	v_call	j_call	d_call
CASSSLTDPDQPQHF	TGTGCCAGCAGCTCGTTGACAGACCCGGATCAGCCCCAGCATTTT	NA	TRBV5-6	TRBJ1-5	NA
CASRPAGTRSTDTQYF	TGTGCCAGCAGGCCGGCCGGGACTAGAAGCACAGATACGCAGTATTTT	NA	TRBV27	TRBJ2-3	TRBD2
CASSSRQGARQPQHF	TGTGCCAGCAGTTCCAGACAGGGGGCGAGACAGCCCCAGCATTTT	NA	TRBV27	TRBJ1-5	TRBD1
CASSLAQGIGEQFF	TGCGCCAGCAGCTTGGCCCAGGGGATCGGTGAGCAGTTCTTC	NA	TRBV5-1	TRBJ2-1	NA
CASSTMTATDTQYF	TGTGCCAGCAGCACCATGACAGCAACAGATACGCAGTATTTT	NA	TRBV7-2	TRBJ2-3	NA
CATSDPRTETSGRPDEQFF	TGTGCCACCAGTGATCCGCGGACAGAGACTAGCGGGAGGCCCGATGAGCAGTTCTTC	NA	TRBV24-1	TRBJ2-1	TRBD2
CASGDGRHYGYTF	TGTGCCAGTGGGGATGGGAGGCACTATGGCTACACCTTC	NA	TRBV19	TRBJ1-2	NA
CASRRSVVGEKLFF	TGTGCCAGCAGGCGGAGCGTGGTTGGGGAAAAACTGTTTTTT	NA	TRBV6-5	TRBJ1-4	NA
CASSFDPPGLTMNQPQHF	TGTGCCAGCAGCTTTGATCCTCCGGGTCTAACTATGAATCAGCCCCAGCATTTT	NA	TRBV7-9	TRBJ1-5	NA
CAGRGGPEYLIEAFF	TGTGCCGGCCGCGGCGGGCCAGAATATTTGATTGAAGCTTTCTTT	NA	TRBV6-5	TRBJ1-1	NA
CASSPPAHYEQYF	TGTGCCAGCAGTCCCCCCGCACACTACGAGCAGTACTTC	NA	TRBV6-5	TRBJ2-7	NA
CASRFQGSGETQYF	TGCGCCAGCAGATTCCAGGGGAGTGGGGAGACCCAGTACTTC	NA	TRBV10-1	TRBJ2-5	NA
CASSRLAGGETQYF	TGTGCCAGCAGCAGACTAGCGGGGGGTGAGACCCAGTACTTC	NA	TRBV6-6	TRBJ2-5	TRBD2
CASRRGQGANYEQYF	TGTGCCAGCCGAAGAGGACAGGGGGCGAACTACGAGCAGTACTTC	NA	TRBV6-5	TRBJ2-7	TRBD1
CASRFLYEQYF	TGTGCCAGCAGGTTTCTCTACGAGCAGTACTTC	NA	TRBV27	TRBJ2-7	NA
CASSFLTGTEAFF	TGTGCCAGCAGCTTTTTAACAGGTACTGAAGCTTTCTTT	NA	TRBV11-3	TRBJ1-1	NA
CASSLTYEQYF	TGTGCCAGCAGCCTTACATACGAGCAGTACTTC	NA	TRBV7-8	TRBJ2-7	NA
CAIDRARTISNYGYTF	TGTGCCATCGACAGGGCCCGTACGATTTCGAACTATGGCTACACCTTC	NA	TRBV2	TRBJ1-2	TRBD1
CASSSLGASGNTIYF	TGCGCCAGCAGCTCGCTGGGGGCGTCTGGAAACACCATATATTTT	NA	TRBV5-1	TRBJ1-3	NA
CASSKLRTGEMKAFF	TGTGCCAGCAGCAAATTGAGGACAGGGGAAATGAAAGCTTTCTTT	NA	TRBV6-2/TRBV6-3	TRBJ1-1	TRBD1
CASTNGAGQPQHF	TGTGCCAGCACCAATGGGGCCGGTCAGCCCCAGCATTTT	NA	TRBV6-5	TRBJ1-5	NA
CASSHVDLDTSYEQYF	TGTGCCAGCAGCCACGTCGACTTGGACACCTCCTACGAGCAGTACTTC	NA	TRBV4-2	TRBJ2-7	NA
CASSQAGQGARNEQFF	TGTGCCAGCAGCCAAGCCGGACAGGGGGCCCGCAATGAGCAGTTCTTC	NA	TRBV14	TRBJ2-1	TRBD1
CASRITSGGVYEQYF	TGTGCCAGCAGAATCACTAGCGGGGGGGTCTACGAGCAGTACTTC	NA	TRBV2	TRBJ2-7	TRBD2
CASSLWGDSNQPQHF	TGTGCCAGCAGCCTATGGGGGGATAGCAATCAGCCCCAGCATTTT	NA	TRBV7-2	TRBJ1-5	NA
CAWSRTGKYTDTQYF	TGTGCCTGGAGTCGGACAGGGAAATACACAGATACGCAGTATTTT	NA	TRBV30	TRBJ2-3	TRBD1
CASRGHVNNEKLFF	TGTGCCAGCAGGGGACACGTGAATAATGAAAAACTGTTTTTT	NA	TRBV6-5	TRBJ1-4	NA
CASSEPAGGYGYTF	TGTGCCAGCAGTGAACCCGCGGGGGGCTATGGCTACACCTTC	NA	TRBV25-1	TRBJ1-2	NA
CASPTPQGKGASGNTIYF	TGTGCCAGCCCGACGCCCCAGGGGAAAGGAGCCTCTGGAAACACCATATATTTT	NA	TRBV19	TRBJ1-3	NA
CASSQEDRGRSQPQHF	TGTGCCAGCAGCCAGGAGGACAGGGGGCGGAGTCAGCCCCAGCATTTT	NA	TRBV4-2	TRBJ1-5	TRBD1
CASSQESVQGYYGYTF	TGTGCCAGCAGCCAAGAGTCGGTACAGGGCTACTATGGCTACACCTTC	NA	TRBV3-1/TRBV3-2	TRBJ1-2	NA
CASSQGLNRGPYYGYTF	TGTGCCAGCAGCCAAGGCCTAAACAGGGGGCCATACTATGGCTACACCTTC	NA	TRBV4-2	TRBJ1-2	TRBD1
CASSAGAPYEQYF	TGTGCCAGCAGTGCAGGGGCCCCCTACGAGCAGTACTTC	medium-sized	TRBV2	TRBJ2-7	NA
CASSPTPGFYYNSPLHF	TGTGCCAGCAGCCCGACGCCAGGGTTTTACTATAATTCACCCCTCCACTTT	NA	TRBV6-2/TRBV6-3	TRBJ1-6	NA
CASSPAGGTTYEQYF	TGTGCCAGCTCACCCGCCGGCGGGACGACCTACGAGCAGTACTTC	once	TRBV18	TRBJ2-7	NA
CASREGEGLYEQYF	TGTGCCAGCAGGGAAGGGGAGGGCCTCTACGAGCAGTACTTC	NA	TRBV7-9	TRBJ2-7	TRBD2
CSARNPGGYTF	TGCAGTGCTAGGAACCCCGGGGGCTACACCTTC	NA	TRBV20-1	TRBJ1-2	NA
CASSPTSGRAVYEQYF	TGTGCCAGCAGCCCGACTAGCGGGAGAGCGGTCTACGAGCAGTACTTC	NA	TRBV7-2	TRBJ2-7	TRBD2
CASSYVTAGLNYGYTF	TGTGCCAGCAGTTACGTAACCGCGGGGCTAAACTATGGCTACACCTTC	NA	TRBV6-5	TRBJ1-2	NA
CASSLRRTGIFNEQFF	TGTGCCAGCAGCTTAAGGAGGACAGGGATTTTCAATGAGCAGTTCTTC	NA	TRBV7-3	TRBJ2-1	TRBD1
CASSSGIASYNEQFF	TGTGCCAGCAGTAGCGGTATCGCCTCCTACAATGAGCAGTTCTTC	once	TRBV6-5	TRBJ2-1	NA
CASSLAGSGVSYEQYF	TGTGCCAGCAGCTTAGCGGGGTCGGGAGTGTCCTACGAGCAGTACTTC	NA	TRBV7-8	TRBJ2-7	NA
CASSLGASGTRVQYF	TGTGCCAGCAGCTTGGGGGCTAGCGGGACGAGAGTACAGTACTTC	NA	TRBV7-9	TRBJ2-5	TRBD2
CASSDNRGGPYEQYF	TGTGCCAGCAGTGACAACAGGGGTGGACCCTACGAGCAGTACTTC	NA	TRBV6-4	TRBJ2-7	TRBD1
CASSLTGLDTQYF	TGTGCCAGCAGTCTCACAGGGTTAGATACGCAGTATTTT	NA	TRBV27	TRBJ2-3	NA
CASSLGTDYEQYF	TGCGCCAGCAGCCTAGGGACAGACTACGAGCAGTACTTC	few	TRBV4-1	TRBJ2-7	TRBD1
CASSFVGGNTQYF	TGTGCCAGCAGCTTCGTAGGGGGAAATACGCAGTATTTT	NA	TRBV13	TRBJ2-3	NA
CASSTGGGGEKLFF	TGCGCCAGCAGCACCGGGGGAGGTGGGGAAAAACTGTTTTTT	NA	TRBV4-3	TRBJ1-4	NA
CANPILAGGPRPYF	TGTGCCAACCCAATACTAGCGGGAGGTCCCAGGCCGTACTTC	NA	TRBV2	TRBJ2-7	TRBD2
CASSLGQDNYGYTF	TGTGCCAGCAGCTTGGGACAGGACAACTATGGCTACACCTTC	NA	TRBV11-2	TRBJ1-2	TRBD1
CASSLVSAGPYGYTF	TGTGCCAGCAGCTTGGTTTCAGCAGGGCCCTATGGCTACACCTTC	NA	TRBV5-6	TRBJ1-2	NA
CASSLDREKDSPLHF	TGTGCCAGCAGCCTCGACAGGGAAAAAGATTCACCCCTCCACTTT	NA	TRBV6-2/TRBV6-3	TRBJ1-6	TRBD1
CASTRQGDAGNTIYF	TGTGCCAGTACCCGACAGGGAGATGCTGGAAACACCATATATTTT	NA	TRBV19	TRBJ1-3	TRBD1